This TCR beta chain came from a study of CD8+ T cells in alopecia areata. As for this clone: The antigen is undetermined.

V was pared by 4 bases and J by 0 bases, with 10 bases between. This CDR3 contains 14 residues. Germline CDR1 ENHRY, CDR2 SYGVKD. Study-level points and caveats: Relative to normal scalp, lesional scalp, especially alopecia totalis/universalis, showed higher clonality.

Specified treatment: oral pan-JAK inhibitor, 5-10 mg twice daily. As the sequencing template, cDNA was produced by extracting RNA and reverse transcribing it. Repertoires were generated with immunoSEQ multiplex PCR, while TCRdb's copy carries only in-frame clones and drops some. Of around 100,000 clones listed, roughly three fifths are singletons. V usage is TRBV10-3 and J usage is TRBJ2-7, with a weak D call TRBD1 (5 bases). The material was CD4+ T cells sorted from blood, obtained at week 24, from a patient treated with tofacitinib. The origin of this receptor is a human donor with alopecia areata. For the CDR3, the DNA is TGTGCCATCAGTGCCGACAGTACCTCCTACGAGCAGTACTTC. It specifies CAISADSTSYEQYF.